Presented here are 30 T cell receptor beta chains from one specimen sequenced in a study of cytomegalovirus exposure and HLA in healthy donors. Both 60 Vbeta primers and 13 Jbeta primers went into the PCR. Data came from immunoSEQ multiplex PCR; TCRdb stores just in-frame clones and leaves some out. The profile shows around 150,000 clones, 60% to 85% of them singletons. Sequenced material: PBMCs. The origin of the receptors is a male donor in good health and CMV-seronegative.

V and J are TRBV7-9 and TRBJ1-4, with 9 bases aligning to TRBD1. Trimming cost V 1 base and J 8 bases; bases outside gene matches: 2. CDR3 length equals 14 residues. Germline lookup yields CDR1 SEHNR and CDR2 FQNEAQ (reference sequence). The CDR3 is CASSLGTGAEKLFF. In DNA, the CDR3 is TGTGCCAGCAGCTTAGGGACAGGGGCGGAAAAACTGTTTTTT.

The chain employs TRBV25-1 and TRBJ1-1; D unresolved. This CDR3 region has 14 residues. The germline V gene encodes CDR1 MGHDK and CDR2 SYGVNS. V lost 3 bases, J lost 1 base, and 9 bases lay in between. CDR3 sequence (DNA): TGTGCCAGCAGTGACAGCGCATCGAACACTGAAGCTTTCTTT. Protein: CASSDSASNTEAFF.

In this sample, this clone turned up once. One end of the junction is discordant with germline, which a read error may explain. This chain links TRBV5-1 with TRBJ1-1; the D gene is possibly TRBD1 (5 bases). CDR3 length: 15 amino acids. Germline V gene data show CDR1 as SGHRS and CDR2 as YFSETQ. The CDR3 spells CPSASAGFMNTEAFF. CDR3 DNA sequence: TGCCCCAGCGCCTCGGCAGGGTTTATGAACACTGAAGCTTTCTTT.

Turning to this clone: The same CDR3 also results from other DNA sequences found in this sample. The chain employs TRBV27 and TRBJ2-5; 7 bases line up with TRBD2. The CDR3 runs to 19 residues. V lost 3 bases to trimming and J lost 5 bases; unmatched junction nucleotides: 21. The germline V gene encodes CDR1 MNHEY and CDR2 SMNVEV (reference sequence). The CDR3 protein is CASSLIVLLAGVIKETQYF. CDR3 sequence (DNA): TGTGCCAGCAGTTTGATCGTGTTACTGGCGGGGGTAATTAAGGAGACCCAGTACTTC.

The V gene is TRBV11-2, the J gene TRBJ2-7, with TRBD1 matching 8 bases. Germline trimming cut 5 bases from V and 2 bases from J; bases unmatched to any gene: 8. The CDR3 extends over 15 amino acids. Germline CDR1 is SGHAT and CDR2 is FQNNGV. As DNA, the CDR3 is TGTGCCAGCAGCCTCACCGGGACAGGAGCCTACGAGCAGTACTTC. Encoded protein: CASSLTGTGAYEQYF.

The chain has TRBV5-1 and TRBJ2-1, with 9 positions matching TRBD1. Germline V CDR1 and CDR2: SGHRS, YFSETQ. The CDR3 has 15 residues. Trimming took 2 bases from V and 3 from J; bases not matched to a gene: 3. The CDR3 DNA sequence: TGCGCCAGCAGCTTTCAGGGACAGGGCTACAATGAGCAGTTCTTC. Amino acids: CASSFQGQGYNEQFF. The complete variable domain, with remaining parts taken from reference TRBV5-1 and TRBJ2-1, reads KAGVTQTPRYLIKTRGQQVTLSCSPISGHRSVSWYQQTPGQGLQFLFEYFSETQRNKGNFPGRFSGRQFSNSRSEMNVSTLELGDSALYLCASSFQGQGYNEQFFGPGTRLTVL.

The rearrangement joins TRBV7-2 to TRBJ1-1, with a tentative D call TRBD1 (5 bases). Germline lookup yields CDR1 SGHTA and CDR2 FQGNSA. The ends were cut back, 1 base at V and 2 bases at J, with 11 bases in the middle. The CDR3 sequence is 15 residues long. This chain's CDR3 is CASSLDRTANTEAFF. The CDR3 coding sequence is TGTGCCAGCAGCTTAGACAGGACGGCAAACACTGAAGCTTTCTTT.

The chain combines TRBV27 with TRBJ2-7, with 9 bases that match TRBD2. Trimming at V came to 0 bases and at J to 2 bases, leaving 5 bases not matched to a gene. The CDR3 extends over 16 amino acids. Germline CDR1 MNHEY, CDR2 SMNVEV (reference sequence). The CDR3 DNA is TGTGCCAGCAGTTTATCTCCGGGACTAGCAACCTACGAGCAGTACTTC. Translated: CASSLSPGLATYEQYF.

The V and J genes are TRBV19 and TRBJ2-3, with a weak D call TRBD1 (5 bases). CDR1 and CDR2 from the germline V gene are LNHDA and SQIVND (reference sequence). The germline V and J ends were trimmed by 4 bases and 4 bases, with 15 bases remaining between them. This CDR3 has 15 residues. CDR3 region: CASSTLPGSPDTQYF. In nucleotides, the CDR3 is TGTGCCAGTAGTACCCTCCCAGGGTCGCCAGATACGCAGTATTTT.

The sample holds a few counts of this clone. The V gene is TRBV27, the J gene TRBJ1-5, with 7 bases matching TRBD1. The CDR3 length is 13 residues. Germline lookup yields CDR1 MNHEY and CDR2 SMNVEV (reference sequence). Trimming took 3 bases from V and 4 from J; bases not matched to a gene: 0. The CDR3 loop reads CASSLTGNQPQHF. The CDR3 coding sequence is TGTGCCAGCAGTTTGACAGGGAATCAGCCCCAGCATTTT.

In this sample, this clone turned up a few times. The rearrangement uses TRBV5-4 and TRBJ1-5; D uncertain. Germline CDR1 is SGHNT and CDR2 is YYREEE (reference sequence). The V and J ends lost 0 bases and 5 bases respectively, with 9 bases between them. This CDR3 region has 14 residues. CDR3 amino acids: CASSLGGVDQPQHF. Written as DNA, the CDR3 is TGTGCCAGCAGCTTGGGGGGAGTGGATCAGCCCCAGCATTTT. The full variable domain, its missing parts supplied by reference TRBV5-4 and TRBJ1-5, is ETGVTQSPTHLIKTRGQQVTLRCSSQSGHNTVSWYQQALGQGPQFIFQYYREEENGRGNFPPRFSGLQFPNYSSELNVNALELDDSALYLCASSLGGVDQPQHFGDGTRLSIL.

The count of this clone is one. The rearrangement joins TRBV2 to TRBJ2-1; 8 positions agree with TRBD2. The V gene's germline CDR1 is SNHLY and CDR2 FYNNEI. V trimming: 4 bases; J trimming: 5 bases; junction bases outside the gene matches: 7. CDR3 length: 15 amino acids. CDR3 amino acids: CASSGDSGINNEQFF. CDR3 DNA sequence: TGTGCCAGCAGTGGGGATAGCGGGATCAACAATGAGCAGTTCTTC.

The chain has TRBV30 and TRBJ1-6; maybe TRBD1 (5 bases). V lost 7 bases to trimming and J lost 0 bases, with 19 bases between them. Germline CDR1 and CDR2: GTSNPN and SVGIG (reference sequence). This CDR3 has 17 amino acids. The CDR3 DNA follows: TGTGCCTTCCGGTCGATTGGGGGGAGCTCCTATAATTCACCCCTCCACTTT. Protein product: CAFRSIGGSSYNSPLHF.

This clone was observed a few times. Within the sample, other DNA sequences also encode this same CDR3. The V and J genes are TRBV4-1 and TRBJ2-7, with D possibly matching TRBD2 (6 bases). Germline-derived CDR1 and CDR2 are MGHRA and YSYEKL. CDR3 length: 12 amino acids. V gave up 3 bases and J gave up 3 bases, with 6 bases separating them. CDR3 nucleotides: TGCGCCAGCAGCCAGGGGGGCTACGAGCAGTACTTC. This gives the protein CASSQGGYEQYF.

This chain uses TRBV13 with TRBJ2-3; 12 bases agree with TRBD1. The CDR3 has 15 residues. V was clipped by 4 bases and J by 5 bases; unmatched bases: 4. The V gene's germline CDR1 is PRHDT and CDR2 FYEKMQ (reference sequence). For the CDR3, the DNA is TGTGCCAGCAGCTCCGGGGACAGGGGGCTAGATACGCAGTATTTT. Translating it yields CASSSGDRGLDTQYF.

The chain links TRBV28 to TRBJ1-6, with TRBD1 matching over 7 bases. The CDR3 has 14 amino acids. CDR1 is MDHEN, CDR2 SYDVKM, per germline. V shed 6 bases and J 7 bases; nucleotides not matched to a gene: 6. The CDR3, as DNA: TGTGCCAGCAGGCTGGGACAGATAAATTCACCCCTCCACTTT. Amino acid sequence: CASRLGQINSPLHF.

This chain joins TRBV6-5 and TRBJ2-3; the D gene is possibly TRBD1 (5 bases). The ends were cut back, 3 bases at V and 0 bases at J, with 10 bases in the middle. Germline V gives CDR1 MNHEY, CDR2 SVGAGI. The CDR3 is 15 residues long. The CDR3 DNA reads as TGTGCCAGCAGTTATCTGGCAGGGAGCACAGATACGCAGTATTTT. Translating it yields CASSYLAGSTDTQYF.

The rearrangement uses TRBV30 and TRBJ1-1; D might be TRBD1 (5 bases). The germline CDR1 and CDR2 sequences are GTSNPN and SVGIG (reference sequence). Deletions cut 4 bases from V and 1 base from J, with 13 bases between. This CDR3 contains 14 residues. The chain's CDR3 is CAWTLRGTNTEAFF. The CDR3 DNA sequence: TGTGCCTGGACTCTAAGGGGCACGAACACTGAAGCTTTCTTT.

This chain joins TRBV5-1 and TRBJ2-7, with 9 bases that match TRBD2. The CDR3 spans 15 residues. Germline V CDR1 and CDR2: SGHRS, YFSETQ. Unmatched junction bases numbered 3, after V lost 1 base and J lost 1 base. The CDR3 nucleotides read TGCGCCAGCAGCTTGACTAGCGGGCGTTCCTACGAGCAGTACTTC. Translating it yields CASSLTSGRSYEQYF.

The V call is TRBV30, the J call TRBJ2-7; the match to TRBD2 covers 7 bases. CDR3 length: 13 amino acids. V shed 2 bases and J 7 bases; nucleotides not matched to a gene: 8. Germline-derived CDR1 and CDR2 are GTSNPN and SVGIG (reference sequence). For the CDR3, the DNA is TGTGCCTGGAGTCATAGCGGGCCAAGGGAGCAGTACTTC. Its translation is CAWSHSGPREQYF.

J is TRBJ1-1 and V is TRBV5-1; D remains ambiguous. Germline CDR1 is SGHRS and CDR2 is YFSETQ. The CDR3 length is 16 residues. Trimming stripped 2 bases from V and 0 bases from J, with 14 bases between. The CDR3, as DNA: TGCGCCAGCAGCTTAATTAGCGGACCGATGAACACTGAAGCTTTCTTT. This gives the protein CASSLISGPMNTEAFF.

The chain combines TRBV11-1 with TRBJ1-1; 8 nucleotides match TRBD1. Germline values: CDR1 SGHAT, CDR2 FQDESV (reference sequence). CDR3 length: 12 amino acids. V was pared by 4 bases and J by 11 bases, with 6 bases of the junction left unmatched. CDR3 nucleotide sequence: TGTGCCAGCAGCTATAGGACAGGGACGGCTTTCTTT. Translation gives CASSYRTGTAFF.

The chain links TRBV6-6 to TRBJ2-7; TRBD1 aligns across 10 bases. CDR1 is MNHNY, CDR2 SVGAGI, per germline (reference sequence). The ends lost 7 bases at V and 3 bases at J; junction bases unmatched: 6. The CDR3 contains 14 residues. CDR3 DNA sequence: TGTGCCAGCACCCCGGGACAGGGGTTCTACGAGCAGTACTTC. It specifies CASTPGQGFYEQYF.

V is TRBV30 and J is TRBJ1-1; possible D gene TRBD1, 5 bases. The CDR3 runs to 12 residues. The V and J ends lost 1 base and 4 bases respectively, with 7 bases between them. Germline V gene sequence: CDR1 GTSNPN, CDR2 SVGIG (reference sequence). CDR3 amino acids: CAWSEQVTEAFF. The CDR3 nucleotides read TGTGCCTGGAGTGAACAGGTCACTGAAGCTTTCTTT. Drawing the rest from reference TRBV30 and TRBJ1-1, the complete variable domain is SQTIHQWPATLVQPVGSPLSLECTVEGTSNPNLYWYRQAAGRGLQLLFYSVGIGQISSEVPQNLSASRPQDRQFILSSKKLLLSDSGFYLCAWSEQVTEAFFGQGTRLTVV.

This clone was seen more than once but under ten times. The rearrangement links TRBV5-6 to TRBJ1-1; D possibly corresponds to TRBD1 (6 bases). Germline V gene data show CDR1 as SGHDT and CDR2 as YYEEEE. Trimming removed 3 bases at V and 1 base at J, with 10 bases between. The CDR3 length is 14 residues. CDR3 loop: CASSYTTGNTEAFF. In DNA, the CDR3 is TGTGCCAGCAGCTACACGACAGGGAACACTGAAGCTTTCTTT.

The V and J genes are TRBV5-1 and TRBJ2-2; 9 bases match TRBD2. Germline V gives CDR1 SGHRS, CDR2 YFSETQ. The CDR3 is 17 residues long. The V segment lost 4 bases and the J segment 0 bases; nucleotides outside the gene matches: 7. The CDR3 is CASSAGSGGSNTGELFF. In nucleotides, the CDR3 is TGCGCCAGCAGCGCTGGTAGCGGGGGATCGAACACCGGGGAGCTGTTTTTT.

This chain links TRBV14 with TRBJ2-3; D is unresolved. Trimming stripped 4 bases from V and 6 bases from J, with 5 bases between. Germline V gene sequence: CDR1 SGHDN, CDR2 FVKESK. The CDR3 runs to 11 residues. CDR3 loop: CASSLGDTQYF. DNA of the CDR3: TGTGCCAGCAGCCTCGGGGATACGCAGTATTTT.

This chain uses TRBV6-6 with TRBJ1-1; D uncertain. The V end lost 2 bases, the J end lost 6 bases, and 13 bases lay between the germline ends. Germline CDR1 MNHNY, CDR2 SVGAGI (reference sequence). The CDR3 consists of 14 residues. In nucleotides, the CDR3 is TGTGCCAGCAGTTACCGGGGTTTGCTATCTGAAGCTTTCTTT. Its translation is CASSYRGLLSEAFF.

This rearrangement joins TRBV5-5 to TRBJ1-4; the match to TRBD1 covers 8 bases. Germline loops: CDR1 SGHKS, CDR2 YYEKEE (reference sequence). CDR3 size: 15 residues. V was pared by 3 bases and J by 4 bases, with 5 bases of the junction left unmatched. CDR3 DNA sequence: TGTGCCAGCAGCTCCCGGGACAGGATTAATGAAAAACTGTTTTTT. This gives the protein CASSSRDRINEKLFF.

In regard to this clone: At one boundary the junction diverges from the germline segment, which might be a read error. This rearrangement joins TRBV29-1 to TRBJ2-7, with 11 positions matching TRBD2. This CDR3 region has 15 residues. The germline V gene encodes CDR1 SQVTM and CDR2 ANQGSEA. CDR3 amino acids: CRVAGTSGGFYEQYF. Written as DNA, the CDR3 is TGCCGCGTTGCCGGGACTAGCGGAGGATTCTACGAGCAGTACTTC.